This paragraph covers one T cell receptor (beta chain) sequence. The table came from immunoSEQ multiplex PCR; TCRdb's copy has only in-frame clones and leaves some out. The table has approximately 170,000 clones, around nine tenths seen once. The data originate from a study of cytotoxic CD8 clonotypes in ibrutinib-treated CLL. As for the study in general: The cohort had 10 to 11 relapsed/refractory and approximately 14 treatment-naive patients, some 17 IGHV unmutated.

V shed 8 bases, J shed 0 bases, and the junction held 6 bases outside the gene matches. This CDR3 has 14 amino acids. The germline gives CDR1 MDHEN, CDR2 SYDVKM. Sample: PBMCs, taken at disease progression, from a patient treated with ibrutinib. The V and J genes are TRBV28 and TRBJ1-1; the match to TRBD1 covers 7 bases. This clonotype was sampled from a human donor with chronic lymphocytic leukemia. CDR3 region: CASLEGGLNTEAFF. The CDR3 nucleotides read TGTGCCAGCCTTGAAGGGGGCTTGAACACTGAAGCTTTCTTT.